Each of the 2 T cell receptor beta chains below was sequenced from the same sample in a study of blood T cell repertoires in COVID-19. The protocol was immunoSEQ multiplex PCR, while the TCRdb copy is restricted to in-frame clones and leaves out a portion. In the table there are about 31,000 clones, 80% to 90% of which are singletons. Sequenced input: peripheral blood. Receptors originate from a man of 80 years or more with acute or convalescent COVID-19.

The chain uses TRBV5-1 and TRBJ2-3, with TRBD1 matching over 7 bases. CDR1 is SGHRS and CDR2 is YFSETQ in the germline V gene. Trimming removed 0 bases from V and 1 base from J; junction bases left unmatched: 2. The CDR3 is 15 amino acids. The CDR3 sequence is CASSLAGGGTDTQYF. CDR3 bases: TGCGCCAGCAGCTTGGCAGGGGGAGGCACAGATACGCAGTATTTT.

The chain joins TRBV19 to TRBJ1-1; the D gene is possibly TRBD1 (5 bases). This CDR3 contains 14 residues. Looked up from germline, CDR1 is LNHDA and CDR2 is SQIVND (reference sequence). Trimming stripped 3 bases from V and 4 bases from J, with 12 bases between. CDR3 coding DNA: TGTGCCAGTAGTATCTCCGGGGGGTTCACTGAAGCTTTCTTT. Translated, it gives CASSISGGFTEAFF.